The source of this T cell receptor (beta chain) is a study of shared clonotypes between healthy human individuals. Study-level points and caveats: The donor pool, a small one, limited the genetic and exposure-history diversity represented.

This clone was seen a few times. Its specificity is unknown. The CDR3 is 13 residues long. V lost 0 bases, J lost 9 bases, and 12 bases lay in between. Germline CDR1 is SGDLS and CDR2 is YYNGEE. This was a deep-level run. Genomic DNA of every subset was divided equally among multiple immunoSEQ plates. Spread over ten immunoSEQ deep assay plates, unsorted PBMC DNA underwent sequencing. Measured with immunoSEQ multiplex PCR; TCRdb has only the in-frame clones, and not every one. The sample holds over 400,000 clones, about 72% seen once. The source material was PBMCs. The sequence derives from a woman in her 40s in good health. Some clones in this sample may be carry-over from other donors' samples. This chain connects TRBV9 to TRBJ1-2, with D perhaps TRBD1 (6 bases). Written as DNA, the CDR3 is TGTGCCAGCAGCGTAGGCAGGGGATTGAGCTACACCTTC. Encoded protein: CASSVGRGLSYTF.